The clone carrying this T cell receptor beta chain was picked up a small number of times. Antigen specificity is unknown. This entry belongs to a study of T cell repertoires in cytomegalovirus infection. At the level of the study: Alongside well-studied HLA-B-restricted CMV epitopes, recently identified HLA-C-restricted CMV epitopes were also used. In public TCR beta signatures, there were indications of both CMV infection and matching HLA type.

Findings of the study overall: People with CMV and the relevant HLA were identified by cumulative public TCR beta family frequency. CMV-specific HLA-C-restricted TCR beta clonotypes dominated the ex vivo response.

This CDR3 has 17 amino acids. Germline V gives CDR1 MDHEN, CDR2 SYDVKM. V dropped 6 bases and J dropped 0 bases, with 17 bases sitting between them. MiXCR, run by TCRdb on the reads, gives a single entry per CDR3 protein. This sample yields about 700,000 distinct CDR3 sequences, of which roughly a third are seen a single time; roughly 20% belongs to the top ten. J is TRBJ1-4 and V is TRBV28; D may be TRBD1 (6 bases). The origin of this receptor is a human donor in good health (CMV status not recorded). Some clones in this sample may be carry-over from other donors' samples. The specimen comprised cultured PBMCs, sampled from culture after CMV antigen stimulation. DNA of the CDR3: TGTGCCAGCAGGCCTTCGGGACAAACTCCAACTAATGAAAAACTGTTTTTT. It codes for CASRPSGQTPTNEKLFF.